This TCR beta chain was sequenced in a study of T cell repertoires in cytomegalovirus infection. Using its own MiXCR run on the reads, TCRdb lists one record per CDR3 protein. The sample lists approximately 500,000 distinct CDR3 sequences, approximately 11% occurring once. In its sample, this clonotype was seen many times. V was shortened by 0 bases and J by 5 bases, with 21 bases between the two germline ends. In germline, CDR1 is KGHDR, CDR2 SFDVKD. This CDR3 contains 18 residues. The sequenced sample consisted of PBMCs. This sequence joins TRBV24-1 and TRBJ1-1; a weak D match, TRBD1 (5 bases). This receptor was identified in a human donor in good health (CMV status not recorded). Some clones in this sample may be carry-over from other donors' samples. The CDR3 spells CATSDLQSQAETATEAFF. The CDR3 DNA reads TGTGCCACCAGTGATTTGCAGTCGCAGGCAGAGACAGCTACTGAAGCTTTCTTT.